Below, 23 T cell receptor beta chains from the same sample are listed, as sequenced in a study of CD8 T cells in ankylosing spondylitis. A single record per CDR3 protein comes from TCRdb applying MiXCR to the 5' RACE reads. This sample has some 240,000 distinct CDR3 sequences; roughly 25% occur once, and the top ten carry 0.61%. Input material: blood, either unsorted or a sorted T cell fraction (not recorded which). The receptors were sampled from a male donor with ankylosing spondylitis or in good health (not recorded which).

This clonotype was observed once. The rearrangement links TRBV6-1 to TRBJ2-1, with a possible D match to TRBD1 (6 bases). Germline V lookup: CDR1 MNHNS, CDR2 SASEGT. Trimming removed 7 bases at V and 6 bases at J, with 16 bases between. The CDR3 loop spans 14 amino acids. The CDR3 DNA is TGTGCCAGCAAAGGGGACAACAAGGGCAATGAGCAGTTCTTC. Translating gives CASKGDNKGNEQFF.

The table lists this clonotype with a few counts. The J gene is TRBJ2-1, the V gene TRBV29-1, with a tentative D call TRBD1 (5 bases). The CDR3 is 12 amino acids. Germline V gene sequence: CDR1 SQVTM, CDR2 ANQGSEA. Trimming shortened V by 4 bases and J by 10 bases, and 14 bases separated the two germline ends. CDR3 loop: CSVGWGVEEQFF. The DNA for the CDR3 is TGCAGCGTTGGCTGGGGCGTAGAAGAGCAGTTCTTC.

This clonotype has at least ten counts. The rearrangement uses TRBV12-3 or TRBV12-4 and TRBJ2-5; D unclear. Trimming took 6 bases from V and 6 from J, leaving 11 bases between them. CDR3 size: 12 residues. The CDR3 DNA reads TGTGCCAGCAGAGACAAGTGGCAGACCCAGTACTTC. It codes for CASRDKWQTQYF.

This clonotype appeared once. The chain uses TRBV9 and TRBJ2-7, with D unclear. The CDR3 is made up of 15 amino acids. Trimming took off 1 base at V and 6 bases at J, with 17 bases between the two ends. Germline CDR1 and CDR2: SGDLS and YYNGEE. This chain's CDR3 is CASSVSGQLGSEQYF. CDR3 nucleotides: TGTGCCAGCAGCGTAAGTGGGCAGCTAGGATCCGAGCAGTACTTC.

The chain couples TRBV15 to TRBJ2-4; no clear D. Germline-derived CDR1 and CDR2 are LNHNV and YYDKDF (reference sequence). V was clipped by 1 base and J by 5 bases, with 3 bases between them. The CDR3 is 12 residues long. CDR3: CATSRVENIQYF. For the CDR3, the DNA is TGTGCCACCAGCAGAGTCGAAAACATTCAGTACTTC.

This clonotype was detected only a few times. The gene calls are TRBV18 and TRBJ2-2; no clear D. CDR1 is KGHSH and CDR2 is LQKENI in the germline V gene. V dropped 3 bases and J dropped 4 bases, with 15 bases sitting between them. The CDR3 covers 16 residues. The CDR3 sequence: CASSPDLWTITGELFF. The CDR3, as DNA: TGTGCCAGCTCACCGGATCTTTGGACGATCACCGGGGAGCTGTTTTTT.

The rearrangement uses TRBV6-4 and TRBJ2-2; 7 bases line up with TRBD1. This CDR3 has 16 amino acids. J gave up 4 bases and V 1 base, and 6 bases lay outside the gene matches. Germline-derived CDR1 and CDR2 are MRHNA and SNTAGT. The CDR3 nucleotides are TGTGCCAGCAGTGACTTAGGGGGCGTTGGCACCGGGGAGCTGTTTTTT. Its translation is CASSDLGGVGTGELFF.

Only a few counts were recorded for this clonotype. V usage is TRBV10-3 and J usage is TRBJ1-2; TRBD1 matches 7 bases. V lost 2 bases, J lost 3 bases, and 6 bases stayed unmatched. CDR1 is ENHRY and CDR2 is SYGVKD in the germline V gene. The CDR3 has 15 residues. The CDR3 region has the DNA TGTGCCATCAGTGAGGCGACGGGACAGTACTATGGCTACACCTTC. Translation: CAISEATGQYYGYTF.

This clonotype was seen a few times. The chain links TRBV20-1 to TRBJ2-3, with D perhaps TRBD2 (6 bases). The CDR3 totals 14 residues. Deletions cut 1 base from V and 4 bases from J, with 12 bases between. Germline-derived CDR1 and CDR2 are DFQATT and SNEGSKA (reference sequence). The CDR3 nucleotides read TGCAGTGCTAGAGTGGGAAGCGGGTCAGATACGCAGTATTTT. Protein product: CSARVGSGSDTQYF.

This chain links TRBV20-1 with TRBJ2-3, with D uncertain. V lost 2 bases and J 0 bases, leaving 6 bases between the germline ends. Germline loops: CDR1 DFQATT, CDR2 SNEGSKA (reference sequence). The CDR3 totals 13 residues. This CDR3 reads CSARLDSTDTQYF. Written as DNA, the CDR3 is TGCAGTGCTAGACTAGACAGCACAGATACGCAGTATTTT.

The rearrangement joins TRBV19 to TRBJ2-5, with D tentatively TRBD1 (6 bases). Trimming left V 5 bases short and J 4 bases short, with 14 bases between. CDR1 is LNHDA, CDR2 SQIVND, per germline (reference sequence). This CDR3 is built from 14 residues. As DNA, the CDR3 is TGTGCCAGTAGTCCACAGGGTCGGGCAGAGACCCAGTACTTC. Translating it yields CASSPQGRAETQYF. The entire variable domain, with the rest obtained from reference TRBV19 and TRBJ2-5, is as follows: DGGITQSPKYLFRKEGQNVTLSCEQNLNHDAMYWYRQDPGQGLRLIYYSQIVNDFQKGDIAEGYSVSREKKESFPLTVTSAQKNPTAFYLCASSPQGRAETQYFGPGTRLLVL.

This chain connects TRBV5-1 to TRBJ2-1; 9 bases are a match to TRBD2. The CDR3 is 17 residues long. Germline V gene lookup returns CDR1 SGHRS and CDR2 YFSETQ. V lost 4 bases to trimming and J lost 2 bases; unmatched junction nucleotides: 10. As DNA, the CDR3 is TGCGCCAGCAGCGGGACCCCTAGCGGGGTAACCTACAATGAGCAGTTCTTC. Amino acids: CASSGTPSGVTYNEQFF.

The table lists this clonotype with many counts. This chain uses TRBV12-3 or TRBV12-4 with TRBJ1-6; no clear D. The CDR3 has 13 residues. Trimming removed 6 bases from V and 9 bases from J, with 12 bases in between. CDR3 in amino acids: CASRDVGRSPLHF. CDR3 bases: TGTGCCAGCAGGGACGTAGGGCGTTCACCCCTCCACTTT.

This chain connects TRBV20-1 to TRBJ1-2; 12 bases line up with TRBD1. This CDR3 region has 15 residues. Germline V gene lookup returns CDR1 DFQATT and CDR2 SNEGSKA (reference sequence). CDR3 in DNA: TGCAGCCTGGGAGGGGACAGGGGGCGCGTCTATGGCTACACCTTC. The encoded protein is CSLGGDRGRVYGYTF.

This clonotype was detected many times. The V and J genes are TRBV12-3 or TRBV12-4 and TRBJ2-5; tentative D call: TRBD1 (5 bases). This CDR3 has 12 residues. The germline V and J ends were trimmed by 4 bases and 7 bases, with 10 bases remaining between them. The CDR3 nucleotides read TGTGCCAGCAGTTATGGGGCTTTGACCCAGTACTTC. Amino acid sequence: CASSYGALTQYF.

This clonotype appeared many times. This chain links TRBV6-5 with TRBJ1-2, with D perhaps matching TRBD1 (5 bases). This CDR3 comprises 13 residues. Trimming shortened V by 3 bases and J by 2 bases, and 7 bases separated the two germline ends. Germline V lookup: CDR1 MNHEY, CDR2 SVGAGI. CDR3 amino acids: CASSYGGNYGYTF. The CDR3 DNA sequence: TGTGCCAGCAGTTATGGGGGGAACTATGGCTACACCTTC.

The chain joins TRBV29-1 to TRBJ2-3; tentatively, D is TRBD2 (5 bases). The germline CDR1 and CDR2 sequences are SQVTM and ANQGSEA. V was shortened by 4 bases and J by 3 bases, with 11 bases between the two germline ends. The CDR3 loop spans 13 amino acids. CDR3: CSVGARRTDTQYF. The DNA of the CDR3 is TGCAGCGTTGGGGCCCGGAGGACAGATACGCAGTATTTT.

The chain joins TRBV2 to TRBJ2-5; D not certain. Looked up from germline, CDR1 is SNHLY and CDR2 is FYNNEI. The CDR3 loop spans 13 amino acids. The germline V and J ends were trimmed by 4 bases and 4 bases, with 10 bases remaining between them. CDR3 sequence: CASSVYERETQYF. The DNA for the CDR3 is TGTGCCAGCAGTGTGTACGAACGAGAGACCCAGTACTTC.

The chain employs TRBV5-6 and TRBJ2-1; maybe TRBD2 (5 bases). CDR1 SGHDT and CDR2 YYEEEE come from the germline V gene. CDR3 length: 12 amino acids. Trimming removed 8 bases from V and 6 bases from J, with 12 bases in between. CDR3 bases: TGTGCCAGTCTCCGCCGGGGCAATGAGCAGTTCTTC. This translates into CASLRRGNEQFF.

This clonotype appeared many times. The chain couples TRBV20-1 to TRBJ2-7; either TRBD1 or TRBD2 may supply D (5 bases each). There are 14 residues in the CDR3. With 1 base removed from V and 2 bases from J, the gap between germline ends came to 12 bases. Germline lookup yields CDR1 DFQATT and CDR2 SNEGSKA (reference sequence). CDR3 residues: CSARVVGDPYEQYF. DNA of the CDR3: TGCAGTGCTAGAGTGGTCGGGGACCCCTACGAGCAGTACTTC.

This clonotype was observed at least ten times. The rearrangement links TRBV5-1 to TRBJ2-1; 8 bases line up with TRBD2. J was trimmed by 4 bases and V by 0 bases; bases with no gene match: 6. The CDR3 contains 16 residues. Per the germline V gene, CDR1 is SGHRS and CDR2 is YFSETQ. The CDR3 DNA sequence: TGCGCCAGCAGCTTGGATCCAGGCGGGGGGTACAATGAGCAGTTCTTC. It is translated as CASSLDPGGGYNEQFF. The full variable domain, in which reference TRBV5-1 and TRBJ2-1 provide the parts outside the CDR3, is KAGVTQTPRYLIKTRGQQVTLSCSPISGHRSVSWYQQTPGQGLQFLFEYFSETQRNKGNFPGRFSGRQFSNSRSEMNVSTLELGDSALYLCASSLDPGGGYNEQFFGPGTRLTVL.

This clonotype has ten or more counts. V is TRBV7-9 and J is TRBJ2-3; D is unresolved. Germline-derived CDR1 and CDR2 are SEHNR and FQNEAQ (reference sequence). CDR3 size: 16 residues. V was trimmed by 10 bases and J by 0 bases, leaving 20 bases between them. The CDR3 loop reads CATSPPAATSTDTQYF. Written as DNA, the CDR3 is TGTGCCACTAGTCCCCCGGCCGCGACTAGCACAGATACGCAGTATTTT.

The chain recombines TRBV20-1 with TRBJ2-7; perhaps TRBD1 as D (6 bases). CDR1 and CDR2 from the germline V gene are DFQATT and SNEGSKA (reference sequence). This CDR3 is built from 17 residues. Trimming removed 1 base from V and 3 bases from J, with 22 bases in between. CDR3 amino acids: CSARGGLLDLRVYEQYF. For the CDR3, the DNA is TGCAGTGCTAGAGGGGGGCTCTTAGATTTGCGGGTCTACGAGCAGTACTTC.